This entry is about one T cell receptor (beta chain). Antigen: not known. The data were taken from a study of OX40 agonist ivuxolimab in advanced cancers. Clones were read by immunoSEQ multiplex PCR, and TCRdb kept only the in-frame ones, dropping some. The sample lists tens of thousands of clones; just over 85% were seen once. Findings and limits, study-wide: Low normalized T-cell clonal expansion was additionally recorded for some nonresponders. CD4+ and CD8+ T cells in blood underwent clonal expansion by week 6 at 0.1 to 3.0 mg/kg.

The CDR3 has 14 amino acids. Germline CDR1 KGHSH, CDR2 LQKENI. The V and J ends lost 2 bases and 6 bases, in that order; junction bases with no gene match: 7. The genes are TRBV18 and TRBJ2-7; 7 bases line up with TRBD2. The clonotype comes from an adult with an advanced solid tumor such as melanoma, head and neck, liver or kidney cancer. The sequencing here drew on CD4+ or CD8+ T cells sorted from blood, taken in a trial of the OX40 agonist ivuxolimab. CDR3 loop: CASSPLGLVSEQYF. The CDR3 coding sequence is TGTGCCAGCTCACCATTAGGACTAGTGAGCGAGCAGTACTTC.